This entry concerns a single T cell receptor (beta chain). This entry comes from a study of blood T cell repertoires in COVID-19. Germline V lookup: CDR1 SGHAT, CDR2 FQNNGV. This CDR3 has 14 residues. V lost 2 bases, J lost 4 bases, and 10 bases lay in between. Seattle patients were enrolled while actively infected and followed longitudinally. Sequenced by immunoSEQ multiplex PCR; TCRdb stores in-frame clones only, minus some. The sample consists of over 85,000 clones, about nine tenths of them appearing once. The gene calls are TRBV11-2 and TRBJ2-3; D gene unclear. Material for sequencing was peripheral blood. This clonotype originated in a woman in her forties or fifties with COVID-19, enrolled during active disease. The CDR3 loop is CASSLIPTPDTQYF. The CDR3 nucleotides read TGTGCCAGCAGCTTAATCCCCACACCAGATACGCAGTATTTT. Filled out from reference TRBV11-2 and TRBJ2-3, the complete variable domain reads EAGVAQSPRYKIIEKRQSVAFWCNPISGHATLYWYQQILGQGPKLLIQFQNNGVVDDSQLPKDRFSAERLKGVDSTLKIQPAKLEDSAVYLCASSLIPTPDTQYFGPGTRLTVL.